Described below is a single TCR beta chain sequence and its context. This entry belongs to a study of T cell responses to AZD1222 COVID-19 vaccine. Repertoires were generated with immunoSEQ multiplex PCR, while TCRdb's copy carries only in-frame clones and drops some. The sample lists 120,000 or so clones, around 91% occurring once. The germline gives CDR1 SQVTM, CDR2 ANQGSEA. The CDR3 is made up of 19 amino acids. Trimming cost V 0 bases and J 4 bases; bases outside gene matches: 17. Here the sequenced sample was peripheral blood, taken on day 0 of AZD1222 vaccination. This chain uses TRBV29-1 with TRBJ2-3, with 9 bases identical to TRBD1. This TCR came from an adult in good health. For the CDR3, the DNA is TGCAGCGTTGAAGATCGGAGACAGGGGGTGATCGCCTTCCCAGATACGCAGTATTTT. It encodes CSVEDRRQGVIAFPDTQYF.